The clone carrying this TCR beta chain showed up just once. These data belong to a study of blood T cell repertoires in COVID-19. Study-wide context: The United States, Italy and Spain supplied acute and convalescent COVID-19 samples.

Clones were sequenced by immunoSEQ multiplex PCR, and TCRdb holds only the in-frame ones, with some missing. The sample consists of 150,000 to 200,000 clones, more than 75% of them appearing once. Germline V gene sequence: CDR1 SGHAT, CDR2 FQNNGV. Trimming took 1 base from V and 5 from J, leaving 3 bases between them. The CDR3 length is 11 residues. Sequenced material: peripheral blood. The V call is TRBV11-2, the J call TRBJ2-7; D is unclear. The source of this sequence is a man aged 55 to 70 with active or convalescent COVID-19. The CDR3 is CASSLVNEQYF. CDR3 DNA: TGTGCCAGCAGCTTAGTTAACGAGCAGTACTTC. Drawing the rest from reference TRBV11-2 and TRBJ2-7, the complete variable domain is EAGVAQSPRYKIIEKRQSVAFWCNPISGHATLYWYQQILGQGPKLLIQFQNNGVVDDSQLPKDRFSAERLKGVDSTLKIQPAKLEDSAVYLCASSLVNEQYFGPGTRLTVT.